Shown below are 29 T cell receptor beta chains from a single sample sequenced in a study of cytomegalovirus exposure and HLA in healthy donors. The PCR employed 60 Vbeta primers together with 13 Jbeta primers. The assay was immunoSEQ multiplex PCR, and TCRdb's table has in-frame clones only and misses some. There are about 130,000 clones in the sample; around 85% occur only once, and 1.5% to 2% lies in the top ten. What was sequenced was PBMCs. These receptors all come from a boy aged 5-17 years in good health and CMV-seronegative.

The chain combines TRBV2 with TRBJ2-3, with D unclear. Germline CDR1 reads SNHLY; CDR2 reads FYNNEI. The CDR3 extends over 11 amino acids. Trimming left V 6 bases short and J 3 bases short, with 4 bases between. CDR3 residues: CASSETDTQYF. The DNA for the CDR3 is TGTGCCAGCAGCGAGACAGATACGCAGTATTTT.

The chain links TRBV6-5 to TRBJ2-6; D unclear. Germline CDR1 MNHEY, CDR2 SVGAGI. This CDR3 contains 14 residues. Trimming cost V 6 bases and J 2 bases, with 8 bases left between them. CDR3 in amino acids: CASREIAGANVLTF. CDR3 bases: TGTGCCAGCAGAGAGATAGCTGGGGCCAACGTCCTGACTTTC.

This clone was found once. The chain joins TRBV2 to TRBJ2-1; the match to TRBD1 covers 7 bases. Trimming took 3 bases from V and 9 from J; bases not matched to a gene: 11. This CDR3 contains 15 residues. Germline lookup yields CDR1 SNHLY and CDR2 FYNNEI. The CDR3 DNA sequence: TGTGCCAGCAGTGATTTCGTACAGGGGAATGGTGAGCAGTTCTTC. Translated: CASSDFVQGNGEQFF.

The chain joins TRBV19 to TRBJ1-5, with D possibly matching TRBD1 (6 bases). The CDR3 is 15 amino acids. The V and J ends lost 6 bases and 0 bases respectively, with 12 bases between them. Germline assignment: CDR1 LNHDA and CDR2 SQIVND (reference sequence). CDR3 residues: CASSVDRNSNQPQHF. The DNA of the CDR3 is TGTGCCAGTAGCGTAGACAGGAATAGCAATCAGCCCCAGCATTTT.

The rearrangement links TRBV11-1 to TRBJ1-1; D call uncertain. CDR1 is SGHAT, CDR2 FQDESV, per germline (reference sequence). V dropped 0 bases and J dropped 2 bases, with 10 bases sitting between them. The length of the CDR3 is 15 residues. CDR3 sequence: CASSLALTENTEAFF. The CDR3 DNA is TGTGCCAGCAGCTTAGCGCTAACAGAAAACACTGAAGCTTTCTTT.

The chain recombines TRBV2 with TRBJ2-1; the match to TRBD2 covers 7 bases. The CDR3 has 15 residues. From germline, CDR1 is SNHLY and CDR2 FYNNEI. The V and J ends lost 6 bases and 1 base, in that order; junction bases with no gene match: 6. CDR3 in DNA: TGTGCCAGCAGCCCCCTAGCGGAGTCCTACAATGAGCAGTTCTTC. This gives the protein CASSPLAESYNEQFF.

V and J are TRBV21-1 and TRBJ2-7; the listed D gene, TRBD1, was not tested against the DNA. TRBV21-1 represents a pseudogene. CDR3 length: 16 amino acids. The CDR3 bases are TGTGCCAGCAGCAAAGAGGGGGACAGGGCTGGATACGAGCAGTACTTC. It is translated as CASSKEGDRAGYEQYF.

The chain couples TRBV6-5 to TRBJ1-3; D unclear. The CDR3 runs 15 residues. CDR1 MNHEY and CDR2 SVGAGI come from the germline V gene. Trimming shortened V by 6 bases and J by 1 base, and 13 bases separated the two germline ends. CDR3 protein: CASSTDGLSGNTIYF. The CDR3 bases are TGTGCCAGCAGCACGGACGGACTATCTGGAAACACCATATATTTT.

In this sample, this clone turned up once. The V call is TRBV6-5, the J call TRBJ2-1; TRBD2 aligns across 13 bases. V lost 6 bases, J lost 9 bases, and 11 bases stayed unmatched. The CDR3 consists of 16 residues. Germline-derived CDR1 and CDR2 are MNHEY and SVGAGI. CDR3: CASRYPTSGGGSEQFF. The CDR3 DNA is TGTGCCAGCAGGTACCCCACTAGCGGGGGGGGTAGTGAGCAGTTCTTC.

The V gene is TRBV7-2, the J gene TRBJ1-2; D not certain. This CDR3 contains 14 residues. The V end lost 5 bases, the J end lost 1 base, and 11 bases lay between the germline ends. The germline CDR1 and CDR2 sequences are SGHTA and FQGNSA. The CDR3 loop reads CASSPRDSNYGYTF. CDR3 DNA sequence: TGTGCCAGCAGCCCGAGGGATAGTAACTATGGCTACACCTTC.

The chain couples TRBV11-2 to TRBJ1-3; TRBD1 agrees at 9 bases. The CDR3 is made up of 14 amino acids. J gave up 6 bases and V 5 bases, and 5 bases lay outside the gene matches. Germline CDR1 reads SGHAT; CDR2 reads FQNNGV. CDR3 sequence reads: CASSQQGAVNTIYF. The CDR3, as DNA: TGTGCCAGCAGCCAACAGGGGGCTGTAAACACCATATATTTT.

This clone was seen once. This chain links TRBV19 with TRBJ1-1; 10 positions match TRBD1. J gave up 4 bases and V 8 bases, and 13 bases lay outside the gene matches. This CDR3 is 16 amino acids long. Germline V gene lookup returns CDR1 LNHDA and CDR2 SQIVND (reference sequence). CDR3 in DNA: TGTGCCAGTGAGACAGGGGGCGCGGGAAGGGTCACTGAAGCTTTCTTT. This gives the protein CASETGGAGRVTEAFF.

CDR3 sequence reads: CASSLAAGVGYEQFF. DNA for the CDR3: TGCGCCAGCAGCTTGGCGGCGGGAGTTGGTTATGAGCAGTTCTTC. The V and J genes are TRBV5-1 and TRBJ2-1; 7 positions agree with TRBD2. With V trimmed by 0 bases and J by 8 bases, 8 bases remained unmatched. Germline loops: CDR1 SGHRS, CDR2 YFSETQ. The CDR3 runs to 15 residues.

V usage is TRBV5-4 and J usage is TRBJ2-2; perhaps TRBD2 as D (7 bases). Trimming took 4 bases from V and 2 from J, leaving 18 bases between them. Looked up from germline, CDR1 is SGHNT and CDR2 is YYREEE (reference sequence). The CDR3 spans 17 residues. The CDR3 nucleotides are TGTGCCAGCAGCCCTGGGGGGGGCCTAGGTAACACCGGGGAGCTGTTTTTT. It codes for CASSPGGGLGNTGELFF.

The genes are TRBV7-9 and TRBJ2-3; tentative D call: TRBD2 (5 bases). V was shortened by 0 bases and J by 4 bases, with 5 bases between the two germline ends. Per germline, CDR1 SEHNR and CDR2 FQNEAQ (reference sequence). The CDR3 is 13 amino acids. This CDR3 is CASSLAGADTQYF. The CDR3 nucleotides are TGTGCCAGCAGCTTAGCGGGAGCAGATACGCAGTATTTT.

The V and J genes are TRBV7-3 and TRBJ2-7, with 9 bases aligning to TRBD1. In germline, CDR1 is SGHTA, CDR2 FQGTGA. Losses at the gene ends were 6 bases for V and 3 bases for J; bases not matched to a gene: 6. The CDR3 covers 14 residues. The CDR3 DNA reads TGTGCCAGCAGTTTACGGGGACAGGGCTACGAGCAGTACTTC. This gives the protein CASSLRGQGYEQYF.

The CDR3 spells CASRLPGQIYGYTF. The CDR3 DNA reads as TGTGCCAGCAGGCTACCGGGACAGATCTATGGCTACACCTTC. The chain carries TRBV6-5 and TRBJ1-2; 7 nucleotides match TRBD1. J gave up 4 bases and V 6 bases, and 8 bases lay outside the gene matches. This CDR3 region has 14 residues. In germline, CDR1 is MNHEY, CDR2 SVGAGI.

This rearrangement joins TRBV19 to TRBJ2-2, with D possibly matching TRBD2 (5 bases). Germline CDR1 and CDR2: LNHDA and SQIVND (reference sequence). This CDR3 is 14 amino acids long. Trimming took off 8 bases at V and 2 bases at J, with 12 bases between the two ends. In DNA form, the CDR3 reads TGTGCCAGTCAAACGGGAATTAACACCGGGGAGCTGTTTTTT. As protein: CASQTGINTGELFF.

The J gene is TRBJ1-1, the V gene TRBV19; TRBD1 might be the D (5 bases). V was trimmed by 2 bases and J by 1 base, leaving 11 bases between them. There are 15 residues in the CDR3. Germline V gives CDR1 LNHDA, CDR2 SQIVND (reference sequence). The CDR3, as DNA: TGTGCCAGTAGTATACGGAGACAGCAGAACACTGAAGCTTTCTTT. It codes for CASSIRRQQNTEAFF. Together with reference TRBV19 and TRBJ1-1, the CDR3 gives the full variable domain: DGGITQSPKYLFRKEGQNVTLSCEQNLNHDAMYWYRQDPGQGLRLIYYSQIVNDFQKGDIAEGYSVSREKKESFPLTVTSAQKNPTAFYLCASSIRRQQNTEAFFGQGTRLTVV.

CDR3 nucleotides: TGTGCCAGCACCCAACCAGGCAGGCCTAGCGAGCAGTTCTTC. This encodes CASTQPGRPSEQFF. The chain combines TRBV6-5 with TRBJ2-1; D possibly corresponds to TRBD2 (5 bases). CDR1 and CDR2 (germline): MNHEY, SVGAGI. V was pared by 7 bases and J by 10 bases, with 20 bases between. This CDR3 region has 14 residues.

The chain couples TRBV6-1 to TRBJ1-5, with 7 bases lining up with TRBD1. CDR3 size: 15 residues. Germline CDR1 and CDR2: MNHNS and SASEGT. Unmatched junction bases numbered 6, after V lost 3 bases and J lost 4 bases. CDR3 coding DNA: TGTGCCAGCAGTGACCGGACAGGAGGGAATCAGCCCCAGCATTTT. It yields the protein CASSDRTGGNQPQHF.

The rearrangement uses TRBV30 and TRBJ2-1, with D possibly being TRBD2 (6 bases). CDR3 size: 15 residues. In germline, CDR1 is GTSNPN, CDR2 SVGIG (reference sequence). The V gene lost 2 bases and the J gene lost 4 bases, with 15 bases spanning the gap. In DNA, the CDR3 is TGTGCCTGGAGTAGGGTGGGAGGACTATACAATGAGCAGTTCTTC. Translating gives CAWSRVGGLYNEQFF.

This chain links TRBV18 with TRBJ2-1, with a tentative D call TRBD1 (6 bases). The V end lost 0 bases, the J end lost 4 bases, and 7 bases lay between the germline ends. Germline V lookup: CDR1 KGHSH, CDR2 LQKENI. The CDR3 runs 14 residues. The DNA for the CDR3 is TGTGCCAGCTCACCACCGGACAGATACAATGAGCAGTTCTTC. Translated: CASSPPDRYNEQFF. The whole variable domain, remainder taken from reference TRBV18 and TRBJ2-1, is NAGVMQNPRHLVRRRGQEARLRCSPMKGHSHVYWYRQLPEEGLKFMVYLQKENIIDESGMPKERFSAEFPKEGPSILRIQQVVRGDSAAYFCASSPPDRYNEQFFGPGTRLTVL.

The chain employs TRBV4-1 and TRBJ2-2, with TRBD2 identical over 9 bases. The V gene end was trimmed by 1 base and the J gene end by 6 bases; junction bases not matched to a gene: 6. Germline CDR1 and CDR2: MGHRA and YSYEKL. This CDR3 spans 16 amino acids. The CDR3 region has the DNA TGCGCCAGCAGCCAAGCGCGGGGGGGCCACTCCGGGGAGCTGTTTTTT. Amino acid sequence: CASSQARGGHSGELFF.

This rearrangement joins TRBV27 to TRBJ1-1; 8 bases line up with TRBD1. The CDR3 contains 14 residues. CDR1 and CDR2 (germline): MNHEY, SMNVEV (reference sequence). After removal of 4 bases from V and 5 bases from J, the junction contained 6 bases not matched to a gene. CDR3 sequence: CASSSIRGLTEAFF. The DNA of the CDR3 is TGTGCCAGCAGTTCCATCAGGGGGCTAACTGAAGCTTTCTTT.

The genes are TRBV5-4 and TRBJ2-7; D might be TRBD2 (6 bases). CDR3 length: 14 amino acids. Trimming took 6 bases from V and 3 from J, leaving 16 bases between them. Germline CDR1 is SGHNT and CDR2 is YYREEE (reference sequence). In nucleotides, the CDR3 is TGTGCCAGCAAGGAAGCGGGCAGCCACTACGAGCAGTACTTC. Translated, it gives CASKEAGSHYEQYF.

The CDR3 nucleotides are TGTGCCTTCCCGGGGACTAGCGGGGGGGTCACAGATACGCAGTATTTT. Translating it yields CAFPGTSGGVTDTQYF. The gene calls are TRBV5-4 and TRBJ2-3, with 16 nucleotides matching TRBD2. This CDR3 contains 16 residues. V shed 10 bases and J 2 bases; nucleotides not matched to a gene: 7. CDR1 is SGHNT and CDR2 is YYREEE in the germline V gene (reference sequence).

The V call is TRBV19, the J call TRBJ2-7; 12 positions match TRBD2. V lost 5 bases to trimming and J lost 7 bases; unmatched junction nucleotides: 9. The CDR3 consists of 15 residues. Per the germline V gene, CDR1 is LNHDA and CDR2 is SQIVND (reference sequence). CDR3 amino acids: CASSPGLAGGYEQYF. In DNA form, the CDR3 reads TGTGCCAGTAGTCCCGGGCTAGCGGGAGGGTATGAGCAGTACTTC.

The V gene is TRBV6-1, the J gene TRBJ2-3; 11 bases agree with TRBD2. The germline V gene has CDR1 MNHNS and CDR2 SASEGT. The CDR3 extends over 16 amino acids. V shed 4 bases and J 2 bases; nucleotides not matched to a gene: 5. This chain's CDR3 is CASSALAGGPTDTQYF. The CDR3 DNA reads TGTGCCAGCAGTGCCCTAGCGGGAGGACCCACAGATACGCAGTATTTT.